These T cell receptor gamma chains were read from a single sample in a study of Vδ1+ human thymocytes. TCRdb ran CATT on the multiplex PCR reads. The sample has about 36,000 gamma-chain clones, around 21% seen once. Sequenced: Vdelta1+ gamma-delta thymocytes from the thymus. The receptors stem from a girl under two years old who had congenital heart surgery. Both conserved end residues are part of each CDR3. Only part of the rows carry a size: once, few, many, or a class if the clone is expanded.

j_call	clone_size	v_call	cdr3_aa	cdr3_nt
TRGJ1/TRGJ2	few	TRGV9	CALWEVRMGGTAYKKLF	TGTGCCTTGTGGGAGGTCAGAATGGGCGGGACGGCCTATAAGAAACTCTTT
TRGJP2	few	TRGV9	CALWETSSDWIKTF	TGTGCCTTGTGGGAGACCAGTAGTGATTGGATCAAGACGTTT
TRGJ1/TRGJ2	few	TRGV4	CATWDEGRKLF	TGTGCCACCTGGGATGAAGGGCGGAAACTCTTT
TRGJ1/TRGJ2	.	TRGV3	CATWDRPVKGKLF	TGTGCCACCTGGGACAGGCCAGTTAAGGGGAAACTCTTT
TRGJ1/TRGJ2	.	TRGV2	CANWDGRGLF	TGTGCCAACTGGGACGGGCGAGGGCTCTTT
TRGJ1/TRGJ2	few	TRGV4	CATWEATKKLF	TGTGCCACCTGGGAAGCCACTAAGAAACTCTTT
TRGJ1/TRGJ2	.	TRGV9	CALWEVQHRSNYKKLF	TGTGCCTTGTGGGAGGTGCAACATCGTAGTAATTATAAGAAACTCTTT
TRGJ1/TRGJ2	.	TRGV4	CATWEDQNYYKKLF	TGTGCCACCTGGGAGGACCAGAATTATTATAAGAAACTCTTT
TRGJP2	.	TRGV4	CATWDGPGGDWIKTF	TGTGCCACCTGGGATGGTCCCGGGGGTGATTGGATCAAGACGTTT
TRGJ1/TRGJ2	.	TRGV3	CATWDRVVYYKKLF	TGTGCCACCTGGGACAGGGTCGTTTATTATAAGAAACTCTTT
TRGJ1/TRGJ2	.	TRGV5	CATWDWDTEEKLF	TGTGCCACCTGGGACTGGGATACCGAGGAGAAACTCTTT
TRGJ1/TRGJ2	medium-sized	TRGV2	CATWDGYYYKKLF	TGTGCCACCTGGGACGGCTATTATTATAAGAAACTCTTT
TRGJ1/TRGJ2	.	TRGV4	CATWDGWDYKKLF	TGTGCCACCTGGGATGGATGGGATTATAAGAAACTCTTT
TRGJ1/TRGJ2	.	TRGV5	CATWDRPLWYKKLF	TGTGCCACCTGGGACAGGCCGTTGTGGTATAAGAAACTCTTT
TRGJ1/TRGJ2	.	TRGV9	CALWEVLVRYKKLF	TGTGCCTTGTGGGAGGTGTTAGTCCGGTATAAGAAACTCTTT
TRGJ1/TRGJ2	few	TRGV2	CATWATPGYYKKLF	TGTGCCACCTGGGCGACTCCGGGTTATTATAAGAAACTCTTT
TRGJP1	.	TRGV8	CATWDRKESGWFKIF	TGTGCCACCTGGGATAGAAAGGAGTCTGGTTGGTTCAAGATATTT
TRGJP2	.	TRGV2	CATWDGPWLGSDWIKTF	TGTGCCACCTGGGACGGGCCTTGGCTTGGTAGTGATTGGATCAAGACGTTT
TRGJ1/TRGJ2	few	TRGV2	CATWDGRSHYYKKLF	TGTGCCACCTGGGACGGGAGGTCGCATTATTATAAGAAACTCTTT
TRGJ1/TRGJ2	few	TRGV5	CATWDTSNYYKKLF	TGTGCCACCTGGGACACATCGAATTATTATAAGAAACTCTTT
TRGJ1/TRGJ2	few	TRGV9	CALWAGDYYKKLF	TGTGCCTTGTGGGCCGGGGATTATTATAAGAAACTCTTT
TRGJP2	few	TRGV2	CATWDQGRSDWIKTF	TGTGCCACCTGGGACCAGGGACGTAGTGATTGGATCAAGACGTTT
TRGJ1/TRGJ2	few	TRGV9	CALWPRSYYKKLF	TGTGCCTTGTGGCCCCGATCTTATTATAAGAAACTCTTT
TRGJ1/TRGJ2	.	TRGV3	CATWDTPNPNYYKKLF	TGTGCCACCTGGGACACCCCCAATCCCAATTATTATAAGAAACTCTTT
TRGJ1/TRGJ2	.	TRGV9	CALWEHPQPDYYKKLF	TGTGCCTTGTGGGAGCACCCTCAGCCAGATTATTATAAGAAACTCTTT
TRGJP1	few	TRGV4	CATWEPRGTGWFKIF	TGTGCCACCTGGGAGCCAAGAGGCACTGGTTGGTTCAAGATATTT
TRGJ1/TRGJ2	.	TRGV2	CATWDGEEIVGKKLF	TGTGCCACCTGGGACGGTGAAGAAATCGTCGGTAAGAAACTCTTT
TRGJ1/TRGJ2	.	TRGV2	CATWDGPELDWKLF	TGTGCCACCTGGGACGGGCCCGAATTGGATTGGAAACTCTTT
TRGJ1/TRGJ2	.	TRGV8	CATWGRGPRLF	TGTGCCACCTGGGGGAGAGGACCGAGACTCTTT